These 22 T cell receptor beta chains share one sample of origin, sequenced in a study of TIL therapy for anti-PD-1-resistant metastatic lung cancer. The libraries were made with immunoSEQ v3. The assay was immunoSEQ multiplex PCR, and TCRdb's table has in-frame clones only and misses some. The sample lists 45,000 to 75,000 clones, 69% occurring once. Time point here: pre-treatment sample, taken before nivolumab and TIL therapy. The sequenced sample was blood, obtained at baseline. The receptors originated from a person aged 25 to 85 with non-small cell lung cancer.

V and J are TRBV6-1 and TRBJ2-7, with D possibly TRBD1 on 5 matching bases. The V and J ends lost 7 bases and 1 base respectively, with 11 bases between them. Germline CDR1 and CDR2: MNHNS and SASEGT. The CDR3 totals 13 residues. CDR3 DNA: TGTGCCAGCAAAGGGCCAGGGTCCTACGAGCAGTACTTC. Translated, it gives CASKGPGSYEQYF.

DNA for the CDR3: TGCGCCAGCAGCCAATCCGGGGTGGGAATTAGAAACACCATATATTTT. Amino acids: CASSQSGVGIRNTIYF. V and J are TRBV4-1 and TRBJ1-3; no clear D gene. CDR3 length: 16 amino acids. In germline, CDR1 is MGHRA, CDR2 YSYEKL. The V and J ends lost 2 bases and 5 bases respectively, with 16 bases between them.

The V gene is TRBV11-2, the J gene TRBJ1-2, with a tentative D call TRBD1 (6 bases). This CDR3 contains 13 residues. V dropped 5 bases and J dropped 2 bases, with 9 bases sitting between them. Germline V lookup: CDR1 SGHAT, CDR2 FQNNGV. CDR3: CASSKDSNYGYTF. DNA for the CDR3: TGTGCCAGCAGCAAGGACAGCAACTATGGCTACACCTTC.

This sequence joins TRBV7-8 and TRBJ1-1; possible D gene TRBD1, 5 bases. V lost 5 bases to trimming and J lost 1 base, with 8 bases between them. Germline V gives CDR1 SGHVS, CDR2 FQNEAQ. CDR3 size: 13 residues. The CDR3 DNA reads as TGTGCCAGCAGCCTACAGGCGAACACTGAAGCTTTCTTT. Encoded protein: CASSLQANTEAFF.

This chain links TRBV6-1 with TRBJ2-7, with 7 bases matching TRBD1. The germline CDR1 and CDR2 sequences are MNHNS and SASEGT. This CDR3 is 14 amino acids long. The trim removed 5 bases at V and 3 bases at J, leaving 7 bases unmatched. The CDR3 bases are TGTGCCAGCAGTAAAGAGCAGGGGGTCTACGAGCAGTACTTC. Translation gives CASSKEQGVYEQYF.

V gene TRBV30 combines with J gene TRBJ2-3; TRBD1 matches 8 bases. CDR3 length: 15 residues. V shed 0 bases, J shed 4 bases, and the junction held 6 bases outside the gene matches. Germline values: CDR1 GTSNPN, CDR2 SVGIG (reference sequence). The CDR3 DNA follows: TGTGCCTGGAGTGTAAGGGCAGGGGGCCCAGATACGCAGTATTTT. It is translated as CAWSVRAGGPDTQYF.

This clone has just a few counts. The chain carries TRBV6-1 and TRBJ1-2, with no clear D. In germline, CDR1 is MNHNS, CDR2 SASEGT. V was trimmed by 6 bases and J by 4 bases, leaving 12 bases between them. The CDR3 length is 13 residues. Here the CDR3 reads CASRGGGGYGYTF. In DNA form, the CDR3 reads TGTGCCAGCAGAGGAGGTGGCGGCTATGGCTACACCTTC.

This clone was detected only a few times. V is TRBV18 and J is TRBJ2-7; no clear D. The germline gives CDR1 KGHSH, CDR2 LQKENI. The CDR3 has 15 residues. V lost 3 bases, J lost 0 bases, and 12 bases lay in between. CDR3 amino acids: CASSPGVVSSYEQYF. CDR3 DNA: TGTGCCAGCTCACCGGGCGTCGTAAGCTCCTACGAGCAGTACTTC.

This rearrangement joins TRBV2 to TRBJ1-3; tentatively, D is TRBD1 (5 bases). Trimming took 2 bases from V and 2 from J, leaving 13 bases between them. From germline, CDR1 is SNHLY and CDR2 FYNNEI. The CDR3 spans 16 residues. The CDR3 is CASSESGRVTGNTIYF. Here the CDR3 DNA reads TGTGCCAGCAGTGAAAGCGGCAGGGTTACTGGAAACACCATATATTTT.

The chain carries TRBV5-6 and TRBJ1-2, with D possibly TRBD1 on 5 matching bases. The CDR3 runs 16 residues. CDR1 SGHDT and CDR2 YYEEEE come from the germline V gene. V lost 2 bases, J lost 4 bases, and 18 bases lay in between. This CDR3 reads CASSFGTPAAGYGYTF. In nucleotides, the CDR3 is TGTGCCAGCAGCTTCGGGACCCCTGCTGCCGGCTATGGCTACACCTTC.

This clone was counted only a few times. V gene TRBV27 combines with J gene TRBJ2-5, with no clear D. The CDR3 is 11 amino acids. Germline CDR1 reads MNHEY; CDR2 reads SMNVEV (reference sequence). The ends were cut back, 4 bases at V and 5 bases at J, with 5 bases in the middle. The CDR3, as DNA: TGTGCCAGCAGTTATGGGGAGACCCAGTACTTC. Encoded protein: CASSYGETQYF.

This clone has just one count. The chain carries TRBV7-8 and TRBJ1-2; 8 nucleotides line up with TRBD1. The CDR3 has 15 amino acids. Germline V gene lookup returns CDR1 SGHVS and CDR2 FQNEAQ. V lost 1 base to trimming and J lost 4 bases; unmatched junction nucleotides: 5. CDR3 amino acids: CASSLGTGRGYGYTF. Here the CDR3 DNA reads TGTGCCAGCAGCTTAGGGACAGGGAGGGGCTATGGCTACACCTTC.

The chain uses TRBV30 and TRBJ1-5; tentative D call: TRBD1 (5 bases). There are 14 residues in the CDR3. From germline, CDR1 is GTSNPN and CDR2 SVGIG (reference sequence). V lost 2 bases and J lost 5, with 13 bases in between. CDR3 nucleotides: TGTGCCTGGAGTAATTGGGGGGGGGATCAGCCCCAGCATTTT. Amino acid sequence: CAWSNWGGDQPQHF. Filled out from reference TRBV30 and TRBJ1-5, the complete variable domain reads SQTIHQWPATLVQPVGSPLSLECTVEGTSNPNLYWYRQAAGRGLQLLFYSVGIGQISSEVPQNLSASRPQDRQFILSSKKLLLSDSGFYLCAWSNWGGDQPQHFGDGTRLSIL.

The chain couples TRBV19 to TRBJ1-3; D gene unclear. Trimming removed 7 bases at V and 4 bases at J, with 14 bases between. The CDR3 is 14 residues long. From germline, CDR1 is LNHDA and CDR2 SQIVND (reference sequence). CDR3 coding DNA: TGTGCCAGTACCGACATGGGGTCCGGAAACACCATATATTTT. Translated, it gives CASTDMGSGNTIYF.

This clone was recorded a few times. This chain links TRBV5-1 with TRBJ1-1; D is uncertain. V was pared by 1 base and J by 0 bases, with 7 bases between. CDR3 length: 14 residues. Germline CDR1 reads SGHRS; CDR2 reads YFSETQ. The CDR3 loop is CASSLWQLNTEAFF. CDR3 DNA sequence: TGCGCCAGCAGCTTGTGGCAGTTGAACACTGAAGCTTTCTTT.

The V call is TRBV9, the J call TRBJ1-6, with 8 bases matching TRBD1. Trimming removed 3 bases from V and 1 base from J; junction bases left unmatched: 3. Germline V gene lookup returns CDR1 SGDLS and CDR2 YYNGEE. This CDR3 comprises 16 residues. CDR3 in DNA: TGTGCCAGCAGCGACAGGGGGGGATCCTATAATTCACCCCTCCACTTT. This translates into CASSDRGGSYNSPLHF.

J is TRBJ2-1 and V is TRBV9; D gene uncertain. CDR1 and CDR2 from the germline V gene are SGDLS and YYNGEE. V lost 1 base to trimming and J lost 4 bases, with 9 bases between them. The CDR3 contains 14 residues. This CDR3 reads CASSVSPDYNEQFF. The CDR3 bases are TGTGCCAGCAGCGTAAGCCCAGATTACAATGAGCAGTTCTTC.

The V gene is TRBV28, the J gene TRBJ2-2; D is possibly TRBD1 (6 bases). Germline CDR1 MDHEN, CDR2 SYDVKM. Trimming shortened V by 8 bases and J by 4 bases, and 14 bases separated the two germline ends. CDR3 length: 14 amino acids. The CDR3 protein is CASLPGERTGELFF. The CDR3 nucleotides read TGTGCCAGCCTACCAGGGGAGCGCACCGGGGAGCTGTTTTTT. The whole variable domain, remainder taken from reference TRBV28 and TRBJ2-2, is DVKVTQSSRYLVKRTGEKVFLECVQDMDHENMFWYRQDPGLGLRLIYFSYDVKMKEKGDIPEGYSVSREKKERFSLILESASTNQTSMYLCASLPGERTGELFFGEGSRLTVL.

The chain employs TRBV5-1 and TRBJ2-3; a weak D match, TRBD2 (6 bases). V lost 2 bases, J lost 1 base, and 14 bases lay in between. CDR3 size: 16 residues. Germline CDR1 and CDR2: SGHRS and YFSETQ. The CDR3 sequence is CASSFVRSGGTDTQYF. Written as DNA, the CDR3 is TGCGCCAGCAGCTTTGTGCGGTCGGGAGGCACAGATACGCAGTATTTT.

CDR3 nucleotides: TGTGCCAGCAGCGTAGAAAGGGTTGGGGCGCAGTATTTT. It specifies CASSVERVGAQYF. The chain has TRBV9 and TRBJ2-3; D remains ambiguous. Looked up from germline, CDR1 is SGDLS and CDR2 is YYNGEE. Trimming shortened V by 0 bases and J by 10 bases, and 12 bases separated the two germline ends. The CDR3 has 13 residues. Based on the CDR3 plus reference TRBV9 and TRBJ2-3, the full variable domain is DSGVTQTPKHLITATGQRVTLRCSPRSGDLSVYWYQQSLDQGLQFLIQYYNGEERAKGNILERFSAQQFPDLHSELNLSSLELGDSALYFCASSVERVGAQYFGPGTRLTVL.

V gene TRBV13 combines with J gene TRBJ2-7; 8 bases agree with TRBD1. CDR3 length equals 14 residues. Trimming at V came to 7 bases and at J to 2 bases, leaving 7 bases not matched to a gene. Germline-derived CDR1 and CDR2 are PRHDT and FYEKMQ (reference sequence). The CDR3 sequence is CASTRQGMAYEQYF. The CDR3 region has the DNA TGTGCCAGCACCAGACAGGGGATGGCCTACGAGCAGTACTTC.

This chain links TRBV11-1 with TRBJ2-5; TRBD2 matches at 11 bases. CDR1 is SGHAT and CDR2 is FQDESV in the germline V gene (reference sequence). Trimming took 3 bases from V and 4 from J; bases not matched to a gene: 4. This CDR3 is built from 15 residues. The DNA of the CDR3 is TGTGCCAGCAGCTTTACTAGCGGGAGCACAGAGACCCAGTACTTC. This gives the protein CASSFTSGSTETQYF.